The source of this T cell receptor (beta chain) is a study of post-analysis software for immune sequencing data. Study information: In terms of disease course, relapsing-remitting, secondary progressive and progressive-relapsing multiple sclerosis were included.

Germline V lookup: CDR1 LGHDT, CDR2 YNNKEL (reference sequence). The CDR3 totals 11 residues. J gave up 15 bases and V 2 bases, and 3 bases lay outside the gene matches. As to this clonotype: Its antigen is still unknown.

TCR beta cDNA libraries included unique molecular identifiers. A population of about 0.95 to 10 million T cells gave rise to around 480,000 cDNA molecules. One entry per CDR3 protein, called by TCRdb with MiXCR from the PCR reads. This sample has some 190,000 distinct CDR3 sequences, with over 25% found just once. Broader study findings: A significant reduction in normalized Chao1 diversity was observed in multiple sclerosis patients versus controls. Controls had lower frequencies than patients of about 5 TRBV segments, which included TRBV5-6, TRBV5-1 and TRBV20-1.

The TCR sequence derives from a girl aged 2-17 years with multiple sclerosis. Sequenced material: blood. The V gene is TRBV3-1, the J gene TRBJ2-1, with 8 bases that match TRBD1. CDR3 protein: CASSQQGARFF. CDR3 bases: TGTGCCAGCAGCCAACAGGGGGCTCGGTTCTTC.